What follows are 8 T cell receptor beta chains derived from one specimen sequenced in a study of beta chain features in type 1 diabetes. Study findings and constraints: Moderately but significantly shorter TCRB CDR3s were found in Type 1 diabetes patients in all four CD4+ subsets.

Their antigen targets remain unknown. Isolated RNA was reverse transcribed in full, so expressed TCRB transcripts were sequenced. Generated by immunoSEQ multiplex PCR, the TCRdb table keeps only in-frame clones and is missing some. The sample holds hundreds of thousands of clones, over 12% seen once. The material sequenced was naive CD4+ T cells from blood. Every receptor here comes from a man aged 18 to 35 with type 1 diabetes.

The table lists this clone with a few counts. The chain links TRBV18 to TRBJ2-7; the D gene is possibly TRBD2 (5 bases). Looked up from germline, CDR1 is KGHSH and CDR2 is LQKENI. This CDR3 contains 14 residues. Between the trimmed V and J ends, which lost 4 bases and 2 bases, there was a span of 12 bases. CDR3 sequence reads: CASSLELVTYEQYF. CDR3 nucleotides: TGTGCCAGCTCACTAGAACTAGTTACCTACGAGCAGTACTTC.

The chain uses TRBV27 and TRBJ2-6; possible D gene TRBD1, 5 bases. CDR1 and CDR2 from the germline V gene are MNHEY and SMNVEV (reference sequence). V was cut by 8 bases and J by 2 bases, with 10 bases left in between. The CDR3 runs 14 residues. CDR3 bases: TGTGCCAGCGGCAGGGAAACTGGGGCCAACGTCCTGACTTTC. Translating it yields CASGRETGANVLTF.

The rearrangement uses TRBV7-9 and TRBJ2-7; the D gene is possibly TRBD1 (6 bases). The CDR3 is 15 residues long. V was shortened by 0 bases and J by 0 bases, with 9 bases between the two germline ends. Per germline, CDR1 SEHNR and CDR2 FQNEAQ (reference sequence). The CDR3 DNA follows: TGTGCCAGCAGCTTAGCCGGGACAACCTCCTACGAGCAGTACTTC. Protein: CASSLAGTTSYEQYF.

This rearrangement joins TRBV5-4 to TRBJ2-3, with 9 bases lining up with TRBD2. The V gene end was trimmed by 4 bases and the J gene end by 2 bases; junction bases not matched to a gene: 8. The CDR3 covers 16 residues. Per the germline V gene, CDR1 is SGHNT and CDR2 is YYREEE (reference sequence). The CDR3 DNA sequence: TGTGCCAGCAGCCAACTAGCGGGTGGGGCCACAGATACGCAGTATTTT. Its translation: CASSQLAGGATDTQYF. Complete variable domain (other parts from reference TRBV5-4 and TRBJ2-3): ETGVTQSPTHLIKTRGQQVTLRCSSQSGHNTVSWYQQALGQGPQFIFQYYREEENGRGNFPPRFSGLQFPNYSSELNVNALELDDSALYLCASSQLAGGATDTQYFGPGTRLTVL.

This clone showed up just a few times. The chain carries TRBV5-1 and TRBJ2-7, with 10 bases fitting TRBD1. Germline-derived CDR1 and CDR2 are SGHRS and YFSETQ. This CDR3 is built from 14 residues. The J segment lost 3 bases and the V segment lost 4 bases, leaving 4 bases of the junction unmatched. CDR3 coding DNA: TGCGCCAGCAGCCAGGGACAGGGGTTCTACGAGCAGTACTTC. Translating gives CASSQGQGFYEQYF.

This clone has only a few counts. The chain employs TRBV7-9 and TRBJ2-7; D remains unclear. From germline, CDR1 is SEHNR and CDR2 FQNEAQ (reference sequence). The V and J ends lost 5 bases and 0 bases respectively, with 17 bases between them. The CDR3 sequence is 16 residues long. CDR3 loop: CASSRVGSTTSYEQYF. The DNA of the CDR3 is TGTGCCAGCAGCCGAGTCGGAAGCACGACCTCCTACGAGCAGTACTTC.

This clone was counted only a few times. The chain is built from TRBV7-9 and TRBJ2-3, with TRBD2 identical over 8 bases. With V trimmed by 2 bases and J by 2 bases, 3 bases remained unmatched. The CDR3 has 15 residues. CDR1 and CDR2 (germline): SEHNR, FQNEAQ (reference sequence). This CDR3 reads CASSLRLALTDTQYF. DNA for the CDR3: TGTGCCAGCAGCTTAAGACTAGCGCTCACAGATACGCAGTATTTT.

This clone was detected a few times. This sequence joins TRBV5-1 and TRBJ2-5; no firm D call. Germline V gene lookup returns CDR1 SGHRS and CDR2 YFSETQ. Trimming left V 1 base short and J 2 bases short, with 12 bases between. This CDR3 is 15 amino acids long. CDR3 amino acids: CASSLISSGQETQYF. CDR3 sequence (DNA): TGCGCCAGCAGCTTGATATCGTCCGGGCAAGAGACCCAGTACTTC.